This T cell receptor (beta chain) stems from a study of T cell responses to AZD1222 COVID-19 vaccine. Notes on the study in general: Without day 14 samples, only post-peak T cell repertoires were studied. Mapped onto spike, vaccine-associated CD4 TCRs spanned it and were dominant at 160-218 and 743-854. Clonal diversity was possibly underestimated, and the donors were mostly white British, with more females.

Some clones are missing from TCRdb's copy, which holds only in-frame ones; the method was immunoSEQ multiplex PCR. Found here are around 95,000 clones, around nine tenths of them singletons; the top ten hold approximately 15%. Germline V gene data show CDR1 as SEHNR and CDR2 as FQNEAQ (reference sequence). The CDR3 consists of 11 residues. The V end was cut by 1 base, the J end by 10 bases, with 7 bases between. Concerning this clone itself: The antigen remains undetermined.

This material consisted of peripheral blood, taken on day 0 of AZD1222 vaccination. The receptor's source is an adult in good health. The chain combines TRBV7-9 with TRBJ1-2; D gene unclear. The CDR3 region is CASSLGRDYTF. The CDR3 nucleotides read TGTGCCAGCAGCTTAGGAAGGGACTACACCTTC. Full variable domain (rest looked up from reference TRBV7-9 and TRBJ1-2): DTGVSQNPRHKITKRGQNVTFRCDPISEHNRLYWYRQTLGQGPEFLTYFQNEAQLEKSRLLSDRFSAERPKGSFSTLEIQRTEQGDSAMYLCASSLGRDYTFGSGTRLTVV.